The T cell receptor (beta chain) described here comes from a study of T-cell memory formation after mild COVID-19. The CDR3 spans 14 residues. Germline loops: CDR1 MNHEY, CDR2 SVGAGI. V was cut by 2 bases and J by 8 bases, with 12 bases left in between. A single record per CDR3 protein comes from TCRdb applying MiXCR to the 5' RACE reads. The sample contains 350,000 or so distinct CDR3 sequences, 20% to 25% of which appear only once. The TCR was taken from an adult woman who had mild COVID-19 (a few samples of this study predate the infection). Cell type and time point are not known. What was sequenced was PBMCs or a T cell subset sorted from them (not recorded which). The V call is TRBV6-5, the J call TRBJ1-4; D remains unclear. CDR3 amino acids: CASSYAGIREKLFF. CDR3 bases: TGTGCCAGCAGTTACGCCGGTATTAGGGAAAAACTGTTTTTT.